This T cell receptor beta chain was sequenced for a study of blood T cell repertoires in COVID-19. Whole-study context: The study drew acute and convalescent COVID-19 samples from the United States, Italy and Spain. From T cells, B-cell-depleted T cells, or PBMCs came the material, which was cDNA or gDNA.

Original handling: How many nucleated cells were present was estimated from reference gene primer amplification. Using immunoSEQ multiplex PCR, the repertoire was profiled, and TCRdb retains in-frame clones only, with some absent. That table supplies the V and J calls and clone size; D and trimming were determined from the DNA. The profile shows some 150,000 clones, 88% of them singletons. The CDR3 has 13 amino acids. Germline lookup yields CDR1 MNHEY and CDR2 SMNVEV (reference sequence). Trimming pared 5 bases from V and 3 bases from J, leaving 8 bases between. The specimen was peripheral blood. The chain links TRBV27 to TRBJ2-1, with TRBD1 as a possible D gene (5 bases). The source is a woman in her 70s with acute or convalescent COVID-19. CDR3 DNA sequence: TGTGCCAGCAGTCTTCAGGGCTACAATGAGCAGTTCTTC. Encoded protein: CASSLQGYNEQFF.